These T cell receptor beta chains were read from a single sample in a study of blood T cells in healthy people across ages. TCRdb re-analysed the 5' RACE reads in MiXCR, keeping a single row per CDR3 protein. The table lists approximately 1,000,000 distinct CDR3 sequences, approximately 38% of them singletons, with around 13% in the top ten. The sequencing input was blood. The receptors were sampled from a man in his late teens or twenties in good health. CDR3s include the opening cysteine and the closing phenylalanine or tryptophan. D genes are given only for firm matches. Clone size is not always given. Where it is, it says once, few, many or a class for expanded clones.

>TRBJ2-2|-|TRBV12-3/TRBV12-4|TRBD2
TGTGCCAGCAGTGCTCCCCGGGGGGACACCGGGGAGCTGTTTTTT
CASSAPRGDTGELFF
>TRBJ1-2|few|TRBV7-9|-
TGTGCCAGCAGCTTCCCTCCTCAAGCAGTTACGGACTATGGCTACACCTTC
CASSFPPQAVTDYGYTF
>TRBJ1-6|many|TRBV2|TRBD1
TGTGCCAGCACCGTGTTGACAGGGACAAATTCACCCCTCCACTTT
CASTVLTGTNSPLHF
>TRBJ2-2|-|TRBV10-3|-
TGTGCCATCAAGAGGCCCGTGAGGGACGCCGGGGAGCTGTTTTTT
CAIKRPVRDAGELFF
>TRBJ2-1|-|TRBV5-5|TRBD2
TGTGCCAGCAGCTTGGAACTAGCGGGGGTGCATGGGGATGAGCAGTTCTTC
CASSLELAGVHGDEQFF
>TRBJ1-1|-|TRBV29-1|-
TGCAGCGTCCAGGAATTGAGCACTGAAGCTTTCTTT
CSVQELSTEAFF
>TRBJ2-7|-|TRBV7-3|TRBD2
TGTGCCAGCAGCCTAATAGCGGGGGGGTCTAATGAGCAGTACTTC
CASSLIAGGSNEQYF
>TRBJ2-5|-|TRBV13|TRBD2
TGTGCCAGCCATACCGGGACTAGCGGGGAAAGCCAAGAGACCCAGTACTTC
CASHTGTSGESQETQYF
>TRBJ2-7|once|TRBV21-1|-
TGTGCCAGCAGCAAAGGCTTTCACAGCTACGAGCAGTACTTC
CASSKGFHSYEQYF
>TRBJ1-5|few|TRBV24-1|-
TGTGCCACCAGTGATTCCCCGAGGGTCCCTCAGCCCCAGCATTTT
CATSDSPRVPQPQHF
>TRBJ2-1|-|TRBV6-6|TRBD1
TGTGCCAGCACCTTGGACAGGGTCAATGAGCAGTTCTTC
CASTLDRVNEQFF
>TRBJ2-3|-|TRBV7-8|-
TGTGCCAGCAGCTTACACTTCGTAGGGGACACAGATACGCAGTATTTT
CASSLHFVGDTDTQYF
>TRBJ1-2|few|TRBV20-1|-
TGCAGTGCTAGTCGGCAACCTGGGAACACCTTC
CSASRQPGNTF
>TRBJ1-2|-|TRBV2|-
TGTGCCAGCACCCCGAACAGGGTTGCCTATGGCTACACCTTC
CASTPNRVAYGYTF
>TRBJ2-5|many|TRBV7-2|-
TGTGCCAGCAGCTTAGTCGGCCAAGAGACCCAGTACTTC
CASSLVGQETQYF
>TRBJ1-2|-|TRBV5-4|-
TGTGCCAGCAGCTTGTCTGACGGCAACTATGGCTACACCTTC
CASSLSDGNYGYTF
>TRBJ2-7|-|TRBV6-5|-
TGTGCCAGCAAGACGGGTGGACCGAGCTCCTACGAGCAGTACTTC
CASKTGGPSSYEQYF
>TRBJ1-5|-|TRBV2|-
TGTGCCAGCAGTGCAGGGTTTCGGCAGCCCCAGCATTTT
CASSAGFRQPQHF
>TRBJ2-1|-|TRBV5-1|TRBD1
TGCGCCAGCAGCCTCTTCTTACAGGGGACCGTCACCTACAATGAGCAGTTCTTC
CASSLFLQGTVTYNEQFF
>TRBJ2-5|few|TRBV11-2|-
TGTGCCAGCAGCCCCCCTGGACGGCAAGAGACCCAGTACTTC
CASSPPGRQETQYF
>TRBJ2-3|many|TRBV29-1|-
TGCAGCGTGGTCCCCCTAGCGAAACAGGGCCCAGATACGCAGTATTTT
CSVVPLAKQGPDTQYF
>TRBJ2-3|-|TRBV29-1|TRBD2
TGCAGCGTTGTGTGGGATAGCGGGACCCCAGATACGCAGTATTTT
CSVVWDSGTPDTQYF
>TRBJ1-3|-|TRBV7-9|-
TGTGCCAGCATGGGAGCTGGAAACACCATATATTTT
CASMGAGNTIYF
>TRBJ1-2|few|TRBV12-3/TRBV12-4|-
TGTGCCAGCAGTATCGAGGTGCAGGGCGGGTATGGCTACACCTTC
CASSIEVQGGYGYTF
>TRBJ1-2|few|TRBV4-3|TRBD1
TGCGCCAGCAGCCCTGCCGGACAGGTCTATGGCTACACCTTC
CASSPAGQVYGYTF
>TRBJ1-2|-|TRBV18|-
TGTGCCAGCTCACCACCCGAAGACAACTATGGCTACACCTTC
CASSPPEDNYGYTF
>TRBJ2-3|few|TRBV4-1|TRBD2
TGCGCCAGCAGCCTTCTTAGCGGGGTCGGAGATACGCAGTATTTT
CASSLLSGVGDTQYF
>TRBJ2-4|many|TRBV9|-
TGTGCCAGCAGCGTAGGGCTGAGCGAGGGAAACATTCAGTACTTC
CASSVGLSEGNIQYF
>TRBJ1-5|-|TRBV6-6|TRBD1
TGTGCCAGCAGTTACGAAGAGACAGGGAATCAGCCCCAGCATTTT
CASSYEETGNQPQHF
>TRBJ1-2|-|TRBV9|-
TGTGCCAGCAGCGTACATCCAGGGGCTAACTATGGCTACACCTTC
CASSVHPGANYGYTF
>TRBJ2-3|few|TRBV28|-
TGTGCCAGCAGTTTAATGAAGGGAGCACGCACAGATACGCAGTATTTT
CASSLMKGARTDTQYF
>TRBJ2-3|few|TRBV7-9|-
TGTGCCAGCAGCCCGTGGGACCCAAGAGGACCAGATACGCAGTATTTT
CASSPWDPRGPDTQYF
>TRBJ2-1|few|TRBV6-2/TRBV6-3|-
TGTGCCAGCAGTTACTCGAAGGGGACACGGGAGGAGGTCAATGAGCAGTTCTTC
CASSYSKGTREEVNEQFF
>TRBJ2-3|few|TRBV14|-
TGTGCCAGCAGCCCGGGGGAGGGACAGCTGATGACAGATACGCAGTATTTT
CASSPGEGQLMTDTQYF
>TRBJ1-5|few|TRBV12-3/TRBV12-4|TRBD1
TGTGCCAGCCGGGACAGGGGGCTAAGTCAGCCCCAGCATTTT
CASRDRGLSQPQHF
>TRBJ1-5|once|TRBV7-9|-
TGTGCCAGCAGCTTAGGATCAACACCAAATCAGCCCCAGCATTTT
CASSLGSTPNQPQHF
>TRBJ2-2|few|TRBV12-3/TRBV12-4|-
TGTGCCAGCAGTTTCCAAGGGGAGAACACCGGGGAGCTGTTTTTT
CASSFQGENTGELFF
>TRBJ1-6|-|TRBV9|-
TGTGCCAGCAGCGTCCTCTTTGAGGAAACCTCACCCCTCCACTTT
CASSVLFEETSPLHF
>TRBJ1-5|-|TRBV7-9|-
TGTGCCAGCAGTTATGGCGGGGGTAGCAATCAGCCCCAGCATTTT
CASSYGGGSNQPQHF
>TRBJ2-1|-|TRBV27|TRBD1
TGTGCCAGCAGTTTTAACCGGGACAGGGTATATAATGAGCAGTTCTTC
CASSFNRDRVYNEQFF
>TRBJ2-1|-|TRBV20-1|-
TGCAGTGCTTCTCGGCCCACCGGTGAGCAGTTCTTC
CSASRPTGEQFF
>TRBJ2-3|many|TRBV7-9|-
TGTGCCAGCAGCTTAACAGGGTTCAACACAGATACGCAGTATTTT
CASSLTGFNTDTQYF
>TRBJ2-3|-|TRBV15|-
TGTGCCACCAGCAGAGCTGCCGTAGATACGCAGTATTTT
CATSRAAVDTQYF
>TRBJ1-1|few|TRBV5-1|-
TGCGCCAGCAGCCCGGGTAGTAGGGCTGAAGCTTTCTTT
CASSPGSRAEAFF
>TRBJ1-2|-|TRBV12-5|-
TGTGCTAGTGCCACGGGGCCATGGCTCTATGGCTACACCTTC
CASATGPWLYGYTF
>TRBJ2-2|few|TRBV6-2/TRBV6-3|-
TGTGCCAGCAGTCTACTAAAACAGGGCACTACGAACACCGGGGAGCTGTTTTTT
CASSLLKQGTTNTGELFF
>TRBJ1-1|few|TRBV24-1|-
TGTGCCACCAGTGATTTCTTTGGGGGAGCTTTCTTT
CATSDFFGGAFF
>TRBJ1-5|-|TRBV28|-
TGTGCCAGCAGTCCACCGGGCAGCCCCAATCAGCCCCAGCATTTT
CASSPPGSPNQPQHF
>TRBJ2-5|few|TRBV7-2|-
TGTGCCAGCAGCCGACAGTTGTCCGTGGGAGAGACCCAGTACTTC
CASSRQLSVGETQYF
>TRBJ1-2|-|TRBV9|-
TGTGCCAGCAGCGTAGGGACGACAGCAGTTAACTATGGCTACACCTTC
CASSVGTTAVNYGYTF
>TRBJ2-7|-|TRBV6-5|TRBD1
TGTGCCAGCAGCCTAACACCTAAGGACAGGGTGCACGAGCAGTACTTC
CASSLTPKDRVHEQYF
>TRBJ1-2|few|TRBV4-3|-
TGCGCCAGCAGCCAAGATGGAGAACAGTACTATGGCTACACCTTC
CASSQDGEQYYGYTF
>TRBJ1-1|few|TRBV6-2/TRBV6-3|-
TGTGCCAGCAGTCCGGAACACCTCACTGAAGCTTTCTTT
CASSPEHLTEAFF